Reported below is one T cell receptor (beta chain). The target antigen is unknown. CDR1 is ENHRY, CDR2 SYGVKD, per germline. V dropped 7 bases and J dropped 7; count of bases not matched to a gene: 10. This CDR3 has 14 residues. This record belongs to a study of cytomegalovirus exposure and HLA in healthy donors. The PCR had 60 Vbeta and 13 Jbeta primers. Authors' processing steps: It was a later analysis that counted around 85 million unique TCR beta chains, of which some 9.9 million were shared. Sequencing used immunoSEQ multiplex PCR; TCRdb keeps in-frame clones, though not all of them. D and trimming were read from the DNA, whereas the V and J calls and clone size are those reported in that table. The sample has roughly 150,000 clones; around 85% are singletons. Study results and caveats: Reports described diagnosis of cytomegalovirus status by the classifier as highly specific and sensitive. A few chains tied to CMV proved CMV antigen-specific in vitro. Donor immune exposure was known only as CMV serostatus.

This TCR came from a man between 45 and 60 years old in good health and CMV-seropositive. The sequenced material came from PBMCs. The chain carries TRBV10-3 and TRBJ2-7; 10 nucleotides align to TRBD2. CDR3 sequence: CAITASGGLSEQYF. CDR3 nucleotides: TGTGCCATCACCGCTAGCGGGGGCCTCTCGGAGCAGTACTTC.